Listed here are 18 T cell receptor beta chains from one sample, sequenced in a study of cytomegalovirus exposure and HLA in healthy donors (TCRdb year 2017). Library generation was performed with the immunoSEQ multiplex PCR assay. For the multiplex PCR, a mixture combining 60 forward primers for TCR Vbeta segments and 13 reverse primers for TCR Jbeta segments was used. TCRdb provides this immuneACCESS table in a form limited to in-frame rearrangements. Some clones are lacking; in checked studies, under half of them reflect an unresolved V gene, and why the rest are absent is not known. The table for this sample lists around 110,000 clones; 79% of them were counted only once. The top ten constitute 4% to 5.5% of the sample. The sequenced sample was PBMCs. The source is a young man in good health and CMV-seropositive.

The chain links TRBV6-5 to TRBJ2-7, with 7 bases lining up with TRBD2. Germline V gives CDR1 MNHEY, CDR2 SVGAGI. The CDR3 is 14 amino acids. The V segment lost 4 bases and the J segment 0 bases; nucleotides outside the gene matches: 3. CDR3 DNA sequence: TGTGCCAGCAGTTCCCGGACTAGCTCCTACGAGCAGTACTTC. It specifies CASSSRTSSYEQYF.

This clone has a single count. The chain is built from TRBV27 and TRBJ2-7; D is possibly TRBD1 (6 bases). This CDR3 is built from 15 residues. V shed 0 bases and J shed 5 bases, with 14 bases lying between them. Germline-derived CDR1 and CDR2 are MNHEY and SMNVEV (reference sequence). The CDR3 loop reads CASSLSRRGTNEQYF. In DNA, the CDR3 is TGTGCCAGCAGTTTATCGAGAAGGGGGACGAACGAGCAGTACTTC.

V and J are TRBV5-1 and TRBJ2-5; 11 bases are shared with TRBD2. V shed 4 bases, J shed 2 bases, and the junction held 4 bases outside the gene matches. Germline CDR1 SGHRS, CDR2 YFSETQ. The CDR3 totals 15 residues. CDR3 sequence: CASSKLAGVQETQYF. Here the CDR3 DNA reads TGCGCCAGCAGCAAACTAGCGGGGGTTCAAGAGACCCAGTACTTC.

The CDR3 loop is CASSLSPREIGYTEAFF. DNA of the CDR3: TGTGCCAGCAGCTTATCCCCCAGGGAAATCGGGTACACTGAAGCTTTCTTT. The chain has TRBV7-3 and TRBJ1-1, with D perhaps matching TRBD1 (5 bases). Germline assignment: CDR1 SGHTA and CDR2 FQGTGA. This CDR3 is 17 amino acids long. Trimming cost V 2 bases and J 3 bases, with 19 bases left between them.

The J gene is TRBJ2-3, the V gene TRBV2, with a possible D match to TRBD2 (5 bases). V shed 7 bases and J shed 4 bases, with 18 bases lying between them. The CDR3 consists of 15 residues. In germline, CDR1 is SNHLY, CDR2 FYNNEI. The CDR3 nucleotides are TGTGCCAGCAAGCAGGTCGAGGGAGATTCAGATACGCAGTATTTT. The encoded protein is CASKQVEGDSDTQYF.

The V and J genes are TRBV5-5 and TRBJ2-7, with 8 positions matching TRBD1. The CDR3 is 14 amino acids. Germline CDR1 SGHKS, CDR2 YYEKEE (reference sequence). The V segment lost 4 bases and the J segment 0 bases; nucleotides outside the gene matches: 3. The CDR3 DNA follows: TGTGCCAGCAGCCAGGGGGCCCACTCCTACGAGCAGTACTTC. Translated, it gives CASSQGAHSYEQYF.

The rearrangement links TRBV30 to TRBJ2-1; perhaps TRBD2 as D (6 bases). V lost 1 base and J lost 8, with 21 bases in between. Germline V gene sequence: CDR1 GTSNPN, CDR2 SVGIG (reference sequence). This CDR3 contains 16 residues. CDR3 coding DNA: TGTGCCTGGAGTGAAGGCGCGGGAATTGAGTCGGATGAGCAGTTCTTC. This codes for CAWSEGAGIESDEQFF.

In regard to this clone: The junction shows a germline mismatch at one end, possibly a read error. The J gene is TRBJ2-6, the V gene TRBV2; D is perhaps TRBD1 (5 bases). CDR1 is SNHLY, CDR2 FYNNEI, per germline. The CDR3 has 16 amino acids. The CDR3 DNA is TGTGCCAGCAGTGGGGTAGGCAACTCTGGGGCCAACGGCCTGACTTTC. As protein: CASSGVGNSGANGLTF.

The gene calls are TRBV4-2 and TRBJ1-3; 8 bases align to TRBD1. Germline-derived CDR1 and CDR2 are LGHNA and YNFKEQ. CDR3 length: 16 residues. The trim removed 4 bases at V and 1 base at J, leaving 6 bases unmatched. In nucleotides, the CDR3 is TGTGCCAGCAGCCTTACCGGACAGGGATCTGGAAACACCATATATTTT. Translated: CASSLTGQGSGNTIYF.

Here the CDR3 reads CASSQVLAGNYGYTF. The CDR3 DNA reads TGCGCCAGCAGCCAAGTTCTTGCGGGGAACTATGGCTACACCTTC. The chain links TRBV4-3 to TRBJ1-2; D is unclear. The CDR3 runs to 15 residues. From germline, CDR1 is LGHNA and CDR2 YSLEER. The V and J ends lost 1 base and 2 bases respectively, with 11 bases between them.

The chain links TRBV10-3 to TRBJ1-1; no reliable D call. The germline V gene encodes CDR1 ENHRY and CDR2 SYGVKD. V was clipped by 6 bases and J by 5 bases, with 10 bases between them. The CDR3 covers 12 residues. CDR3 nucleotides: TGTGCCATCAGCCCGAGGGAGACTGAAGCTTTCTTT. It translates to CAISPRETEAFF.

The chain is built from TRBV2 and TRBJ2-2; 7 positions agree with TRBD2. With V trimmed by 4 bases and J by 4 bases, 3 bases remained unmatched. The CDR3 length is 14 residues. Germline values: CDR1 SNHLY, CDR2 FYNNEI. Here the CDR3 reads CASSGGLPTGELFF. CDR3 nucleotides: TGTGCCAGCAGTGGGGGACTACCCACCGGGGAGCTGTTTTTT.

The chain uses TRBV18 and TRBJ2-3; TRBD2 is a possible D gene (5 bases). The V end was cut by 2 bases, the J end by 6 bases, with 9 bases between. The CDR3 totals 13 residues. Per germline, CDR1 KGHSH and CDR2 LQKENI. CDR3 DNA sequence: TGTGCCAGCTCACCAACCGGGGTGGATACGCAGTATTTT. Protein: CASSPTGVDTQYF.

The rearrangement joins TRBV6-4 to TRBJ1-1, with D perhaps TRBD1 (6 bases). The germline V and J ends were trimmed by 2 bases and 0 bases, with 34 bases remaining between them. CDR1 is MRHNA and CDR2 is SNTAGT in the germline V gene. The CDR3 totals 23 residues. CDR3 protein: CASSDPRMEQGRWGWGLNTEAFF. In DNA, the CDR3 is TGTGCCAGCAGTGACCCCCGGATGGAACAGGGACGGTGGGGGTGGGGGTTGAACACTGAAGCTTTCTTT.

The chain carries TRBV16 and TRBJ1-5, with 8 nucleotides matching TRBD1. This CDR3 comprises 15 residues. Per germline, CDR1 KGHSY and CDR2 FQNENV. V lost 4 bases to trimming and J lost 4 bases; unmatched junction nucleotides: 6. The CDR3 reads CASSLLRQGNQPQHF. CDR3 bases: TGTGCCAGCAGCCTCCTGAGACAGGGGAATCAGCCCCAGCATTTT. Combining the CDR3 with reference TRBV16 and TRBJ1-5 gives the whole variable domain GEEVAQTPKHLVRGEGQKAKLYCAPIKGHSYVFWYQQVLKNEFKFLISFQNENVFDETGMPKERFSAKCLPNSPCSLEIQATKLEDSAVYFCASSLLRQGNQPQHFGDGTRLSIL.

The chain carries TRBV4-1 and TRBJ2-5; 11 bases map to TRBD2. V trimming: 0 bases; J trimming: 1 base; junction bases outside the gene matches: 4. The CDR3 runs to 17 residues. From germline, CDR1 is MGHRA and CDR2 YSYEKL. The CDR3 loop reads CASSQDGSGRAQETQYF. DNA for the CDR3: TGCGCCAGCAGCCAAGATGGTAGCGGGAGGGCCCAAGAGACCCAGTACTTC.

This CDR3 reads CASSFGARGNTIYF. The CDR3 nucleotides read TGTGCCAGCAGCTTCGGAGCTCGGGGAAACACCATATATTTT. This chain links TRBV5-6 with TRBJ1-3; D remains ambiguous. With 2 bases removed from V and 4 bases from J, the gap between germline ends came to 10 bases. The CDR3 totals 14 residues. Germline lookup yields CDR1 SGHDT and CDR2 YYEEEE. Based on the CDR3 plus reference TRBV5-6 and TRBJ1-3, the full variable domain is DAGVTQSPTHLIKTRGQQVTLRCSPKSGHDTVSWYQQALGQGPQFIFQYYEEEERQRGNFPDRFSGHQFPNYSSELNVNALLLGDSALYLCASSFGARGNTIYFGEGSWLTVV.

The genes are TRBV25-1 and TRBJ1-1; 7 bases fit TRBD1. Germline CDR1 and CDR2: MGHDK and SYGVNS. The ends lost 6 bases at V and 1 base at J; junction bases unmatched: 5. The CDR3 sequence is 14 residues long. The CDR3 spells CASRDQGGNTEAFF. In DNA, the CDR3 is TGTGCCAGCAGAGATCAGGGGGGGAACACTGAAGCTTTCTTT.